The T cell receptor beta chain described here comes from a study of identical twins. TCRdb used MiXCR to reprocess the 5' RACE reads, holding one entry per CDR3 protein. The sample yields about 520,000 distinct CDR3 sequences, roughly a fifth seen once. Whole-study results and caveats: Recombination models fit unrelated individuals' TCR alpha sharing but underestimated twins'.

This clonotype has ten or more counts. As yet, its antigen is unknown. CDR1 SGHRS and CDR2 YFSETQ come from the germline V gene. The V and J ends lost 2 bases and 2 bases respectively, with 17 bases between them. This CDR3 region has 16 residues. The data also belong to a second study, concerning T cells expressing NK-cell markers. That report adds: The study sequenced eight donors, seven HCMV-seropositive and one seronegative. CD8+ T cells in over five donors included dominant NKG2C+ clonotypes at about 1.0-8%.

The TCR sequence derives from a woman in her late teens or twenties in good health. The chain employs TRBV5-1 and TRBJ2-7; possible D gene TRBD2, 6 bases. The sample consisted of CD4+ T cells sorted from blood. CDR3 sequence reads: CASSFRGGAQPYEQYF. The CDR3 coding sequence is TGCGCCAGCAGCTTTAGAGGCGGGGCCCAACCCTACGAGCAGTACTTC.